One sample yielded the 6 T cell receptor beta chains listed below, sequenced in a study of blood T cell repertoires in COVID-19. Produced via immunoSEQ multiplex PCR; TCRdb's table is partial and in-frame only. Of approximately 180,000 clones listed, 70% to 90% are singletons. Sequenced input: peripheral blood. Every receptor here comes from a man aged 55 to 70 with acute or convalescent COVID-19.

This clone was recorded only once. The chain is built from TRBV7-3 and TRBJ2-1; D unclear. The germline V gene encodes CDR1 SGHTA and CDR2 FQGTGA. The CDR3 length is 12 residues. With 5 bases removed from V and 7 bases from J, the gap between germline ends came to 9 bases. The CDR3 spells CASSNQNNEQFF. As DNA, the CDR3 is TGTGCCAGCAGCAACCAGAATAATGAGCAGTTCTTC.

This clone was seen once. In nucleotides, the CDR3 is TGTGCCAGCAGCCTTGAGGACAGGGGGGACACCGGGGAGCTGTTTTTT. This translates into CASSLEDRGDTGELFF. The chain joins TRBV3-1 (or the pseudogene TRBV3-2) to TRBJ2-2, with 10 bases fitting TRBD1. Germline values: CDR1 LGHDT, CDR2 YNNKEL (reference sequence). The CDR3 contains 16 residues. J lost 3 bases, V lost 4 bases, and 5 bases had no gene match.

The chain employs TRBV23-1 and TRBJ1-4; D possibly corresponds to TRBD1 (6 bases). TRBV23-1 is an open reading frame whose function is uncertain. V shed 7 bases and J shed 2 bases, with 14 bases lying between them. The CDR3 totals 15 residues. CDR3 nucleotide sequence: TGCGCCAGCAACCTACACAGGGCGACTAATGAAAAACTGTTTTTT. Residues: CASNLHRATNEKLFF.

The table lists this clone with a few counts. The CDR3 nucleotides are TGTGCCAGCTCTTATACTTCGGGCTCTGGAAACACCATATATTTT. This codes for CASSYTSGSGNTIYF. The genes are TRBV5-6 and TRBJ1-3; D ambiguous. Germline CDR1 is SGHDT and CDR2 is YYEEEE. Trimming removed 7 bases from V and 0 bases from J, with 14 bases in between. The CDR3 runs 15 residues.

The chain joins TRBV6-4 to TRBJ2-3; possible D gene TRBD2, 5 bases. V lost 2 bases to trimming and J lost 5 bases, with 8 bases between them. The CDR3 sequence is 13 residues long. The V gene's germline CDR1 is MRHNA and CDR2 SNTAGT. The CDR3 bases are TGTGCCAGCAGTGACGCGAGCGGAGATACGCAGTATTTT. Translated: CASSDASGDTQYF.

This clone showed up just a few times. V and J are TRBV5-5 and TRBJ1-1, with D maybe TRBD1 (5 bases). Germline V CDR1 and CDR2: SGHKS, YYEKEE (reference sequence). Trimming removed 2 bases from V and 0 bases from J, with 14 bases in between. This CDR3 is built from 16 residues. CDR3 loop: CASSFGPTAMNTEAFF. The CDR3 DNA reads TGTGCCAGCAGCTTTGGGCCGACAGCCATGAACACTGAAGCTTTCTTT.